The rows below give T cell receptor beta chains drawn from one sample of a study of T cells in Graves' hyperthyroidism and ophthalmopathy. Via MiXCR, TCRdb re-called the multiplex PCR reads, giving one row per CDR3 protein. Among hundreds of thousands of distinct CDR3 sequences listed, roughly 21% were seen once. Sequenced sample: blood. These receptors came from a man between 40 and 49 years old with Graves' ophthalmopathy. CDR3s include the opening cysteine and the closing phenylalanine or tryptophan. The order of the fields is D gene, V gene, clone size, J gene, CDR3 protein, CDR3 DNA. The D gene is left open where the match is weak. Not all rows give a size; the values are once, few, many and, for expanded clones, a class.

D gene: TRBD2
V gene: TRBV6-6
clone size: many
J gene: TRBJ2-7
CDR3 protein: CASSYRGGRPYEQYF
CDR3 DNA: TGTGCCAGCAGTTACCGGGGCGGGAGGCCCTACGAGCAGTACTTC

D gene: TRBD2
V gene: TRBV7-9
clone size: NA
J gene: TRBJ2-1
CDR3 protein: CASSPTVGTSGRGSYNEQFF
CDR3 DNA: TGTGCCAGCAGCCCAACGGTTGGGACTAGCGGGAGGGGGTCCTACAATGAGCAGTTCTTC

D gene: NA
V gene: TRBV5-1
clone size: NA
J gene: TRBJ2-3
CDR3 protein: CASSTPLDTSTDTQYF
CDR3 DNA: TGCGCCAGCAGCACTCCACTGGACACTAGCACAGATACGCAGTATTTT

D gene: TRBD2
V gene: TRBV7-2
clone size: NA
J gene: TRBJ2-3
CDR3 protein: CASSSGLAGLTDTQYF
CDR3 DNA: TGTGCCAGCAGCTCGGGACTAGCGGGGCTCACAGATACGCAGTATTTT

D gene: TRBD1
V gene: TRBV2
clone size: few
J gene: TRBJ1-4
CDR3 protein: CASSAGTGANEKLFF
CDR3 DNA: TGTGCCAGCAGCGCCGGAACAGGGGCTAATGAAAAACTGTTTTTT

D gene: NA
V gene: TRBV5-1
clone size: many
J gene: TRBJ1-1
CDR3 protein: CASSLNGPNTEAFF
CDR3 DNA: TGCGCCAGCAGCTTGAACGGCCCGAACACTGAAGCTTTCTTT

D gene: NA
V gene: TRBV3-1
clone size: many
J gene: TRBJ2-7
CDR3 protein: CASSQISGEQYF
CDR3 DNA: TGTGCCAGCAGCCAGATCTCGGGCGAGCAGTACTTC

D gene: TRBD2
V gene: TRBV7-9
clone size: NA
J gene: TRBJ2-7
CDR3 protein: CASSLPPGGREQYF
CDR3 DNA: TGTGCCAGCAGCCTCCCCCCGGGGGGACGCGAGCAGTACTTC

D gene: NA
V gene: TRBV13
clone size: many
J gene: TRBJ1-2
CDR3 protein: CASSLGGTGYGYTF
CDR3 DNA: TGTGCCAGCAGCTTAGGAGGGACTGGGTATGGCTACACCTTC

D gene: NA
V gene: TRBV27
clone size: NA
J gene: TRBJ2-7
CDR3 protein: CASSLDSNSVREQYF
CDR3 DNA: TGTGCCAGCAGTTTGGACAGCAATTCCGTCCGGGAGCAGTACTTC

D gene: NA
V gene: TRBV19
clone size: NA
J gene: TRBJ2-7
CDR3 protein: CASSRSGLDEQYF
CDR3 DNA: TGTGCCAGTAGTAGGTCGGGGTTGGACGAGCAGTACTTC

D gene: TRBD2
V gene: TRBV5-1
clone size: NA
J gene: TRBJ2-3
CDR3 protein: CASRPVGSGGVGQYF
CDR3 DNA: TGCGCCAGCAGGCCCGTGGGAAGCGGGGGGGTCGGGCAGTATTTT

D gene: NA
V gene: TRBV20-1
clone size: few
J gene: TRBJ2-5
CDR3 protein: CSAREIAGETQYF
CDR3 DNA: TGCAGTGCTAGAGAAATAGCAGGGGAGACCCAGTACTTC

D gene: NA
V gene: TRBV12-3/TRBV12-4
clone size: many
J gene: TRBJ1-5
CDR3 protein: CASSLGNNQPQHF
CDR3 DNA: TGTGCCAGCAGTTTAGGGAACAATCAGCCCCAGCATTTT

D gene: NA
V gene: TRBV7-2
clone size: many
J gene: TRBJ1-5
CDR3 protein: CASSRGRANEPQHF
CDR3 DNA: TGTGCCAGCAGCCGGGGGAGGGCTAACGAGCCCCAGCATTTT

D gene: NA
V gene: TRBV5-1
clone size: NA
J gene: TRBJ2-2
CDR3 protein: CASRQDGGELFF
CDR3 DNA: TGCGCCAGCAGACAAGACGGCGGGGAGCTGTTTTTT

D gene: TRBD1
V gene: TRBV11-2
clone size: many
J gene: TRBJ2-5
CDR3 protein: CASSFSGGQETQYF
CDR3 DNA: TGTGCCAGCAGCTTTTCAGGGGGCCAAGAGACCCAGTACTTC

D gene: NA
V gene: TRBV7-9
clone size: NA
J gene: TRBJ1-4
CDR3 protein: CATGTTPLATNEKLFF
CDR3 DNA: TGTGCCACCGGGACTACACCCCTCGCAACTAATGAAAAACTGTTTTTT

D gene: NA
V gene: TRBV20-1
clone size: few
J gene: TRBJ2-7
CDR3 protein: CSARLDRPTTYEQYF
CDR3 DNA: TGCAGTGCTAGACTTGACAGGCCGACTACCTACGAGCAGTACTTC

D gene: NA
V gene: TRBV12-3/TRBV12-4
clone size: many
J gene: TRBJ2-5
CDR3 protein: CASSLHRVETQYF
CDR3 DNA: TGTGCCAGCAGTTTACACAGGGTCGAGACCCAGTACTTC

D gene: TRBD2
V gene: TRBV2
clone size: many
J gene: TRBJ2-2
CDR3 protein: CASSITGTSGRRNTGELFF
CDR3 DNA: TGTGCCAGCAGTATTACCGGGACTAGCGGGAGGAGGAACACCGGGGAGCTGTTTTTT

D gene: NA
V gene: TRBV27
clone size: NA
J gene: TRBJ2-7
CDR3 protein: CASSSVDGLYEQYF
CDR3 DNA: TGTGCCAGCAGTTCAGTCGACGGGCTGTACGAGCAGTACTTC

D gene: TRBD2
V gene: TRBV5-1
clone size: few
J gene: TRBJ2-1
CDR3 protein: CASSLGASGDYNEQFF
CDR3 DNA: TGCGCCAGCAGCTTGGGAGCTAGCGGGGATTACAATGAGCAGTTCTTC

D gene: TRBD2
V gene: TRBV2
clone size: many
J gene: TRBJ2-7
CDR3 protein: CASSERGLISYEQYF
CDR3 DNA: TGTGCCAGCAGTGAGAGGGGACTAATCTCCTACGAGCAGTACTTC

D gene: NA
V gene: TRBV20-1
clone size: NA
J gene: TRBJ2-7
CDR3 protein: CGASRDGGYEQYF
CDR3 DNA: TGCGGTGCTAGTAGGGACGGTGGCTACGAGCAGTACTTC

D gene: TRBD2
V gene: TRBV6-1
clone size: once
J gene: TRBJ2-7
CDR3 protein: CASTPPLAEGYEQYF
CDR3 DNA: TGTGCCAGCACCCCCCCCCTAGCGGAGGGATACGAGCAGTACTTC

D gene: TRBD1
V gene: TRBV7-2
clone size: NA
J gene: TRBJ1-2
CDR3 protein: CASSLPGTGIGYTF
CDR3 DNA: TGTGCCAGCAGCTTACCCGGGACAGGGATAGGCTACACCTTC

D gene: TRBD2
V gene: TRBV6-5
clone size: NA
J gene: TRBJ2-7
CDR3 protein: CASSYEAGGLFNEQYF
CDR3 DNA: TGTGCCAGCAGTTACGAGGCGGGGGGGCTTTTTAACGAGCAGTACTTC

D gene: TRBD2
V gene: TRBV7-9
clone size: NA
J gene: TRBJ2-3
CDR3 protein: CASSFKREGGTDTQYF
CDR3 DNA: TGTGCCAGCAGCTTTAAGCGGGAGGGCGGCACAGATACGCAGTATTTT

D gene: TRBD2
V gene: TRBV11-2
clone size: once
J gene: TRBJ2-1
CDR3 protein: CASSSLAGAPNEQFF
CDR3 DNA: TGTGCCAGCAGCTCGCTAGCGGGAGCACCCAATGAGCAGTTCTTC

D gene: NA
V gene: TRBV4-2
clone size: NA
J gene: TRBJ1-1
CDR3 protein: CASSQAAGLDTEAFF
CDR3 DNA: TGTGCCAGCAGCCAAGCGGCCGGGTTGGACACTGAAGCTTTCTTT

D gene: NA
V gene: TRBV7-9
clone size: NA
J gene: TRBJ1-1
CDR3 protein: CASSLIGGDTEAFF
CDR3 DNA: TGTGCCAGCAGCTTAATAGGGGGGGACACTGAAGCTTTCTTT

D gene: TRBD2
V gene: TRBV11-2
clone size: many
J gene: TRBJ2-3
CDR3 protein: CASTFSGSSGDTQYF
CDR3 DNA: TGTGCCAGCACCTTTAGCGGGAGTTCTGGAGATACGCAGTATTTT

D gene: TRBD1
V gene: TRBV7-2
clone size: NA
J gene: TRBJ1-5
CDR3 protein: CASSLVTGVNQPQHF
CDR3 DNA: TGTGCCAGCAGCTTAGTTACAGGGGTAAACCAGCCCCAGCATTTT

D gene: NA
V gene: TRBV5-1
clone size: many
J gene: TRBJ1-1
CDR3 protein: CASSLAGNTEAFF
CDR3 DNA: TGTGCCAGCAGTTTAGCAGGGAACACTGAAGCTTTCTTT

D gene: NA
V gene: TRBV27
clone size: many
J gene: TRBJ2-3
CDR3 protein: CASSLEWGTDTQYF
CDR3 DNA: TGTGCCAGCAGTCTCGAGTGGGGCACAGATACGCAGTATTTT

D gene: TRBD1
V gene: TRBV4-1
clone size: few
J gene: TRBJ2-7
CDR3 protein: CARRDLGTGEEDEQYF
CDR3 DNA: TGCGCCAGGCGTGATCTCGGGACAGGGGAGGAGGACGAGCAGTACTTC

D gene: NA
V gene: TRBV5-1
clone size: NA
J gene: TRBJ2-3
CDR3 protein: CASSPQGGTQYF
CDR3 DNA: TGCGCCAGCAGCCCCCAAGGAGGTACGCAGTATTTT

D gene: NA
V gene: TRBV30
clone size: many
J gene: TRBJ1-2
CDR3 protein: CAWKQGNYGYTF
CDR3 DNA: TGTGCCTGGAAGCAAGGGAACTATGGCTACACCTTC

D gene: NA
V gene: TRBV20-1
clone size: NA
J gene: TRBJ2-4
CDR3 protein: CSATHTGDDIQYF
CDR3 DNA: TGCAGTGCTACCCATACGGGGGACGACATTCAGTACTTC

D gene: NA
V gene: TRBV7-9
clone size: few
J gene: TRBJ2-5
CDR3 protein: CASSLVPQKTQYF
CDR3 DNA: TGTGCCAGCAGCTTGGTACCTCAGAAGACCCAGTACTTC

D gene: NA
V gene: TRBV5-1
clone size: NA
J gene: TRBJ2-6
CDR3 protein: CASSFGGSGANVLTF
CDR3 DNA: TGTGCCAGCAGCTTCGGGGGATCTGGGGCCAACGTCCTGACTTTC

D gene: NA
V gene: TRBV12-3/TRBV12-4
clone size: few
J gene: TRBJ2-4
CDR3 protein: CASSPAGSKNIQYF
CDR3 DNA: TGTGCCAGCAGTCCCGCAGGGAGCAAAAACATTCAGTACTTC

D gene: NA
V gene: TRBV7-2
clone size: NA
J gene: TRBJ2-2
CDR3 protein: CASSLYSGPTTGELFF
CDR3 DNA: TGTGCCAGCAGCTTATACTCGGGACCCACCACCGGGGAGCTGTTTTTT

D gene: NA
V gene: TRBV4-1
clone size: NA
J gene: TRBJ1-2
CDR3 protein: CASSQDGGVSRYGYTF
CDR3 DNA: TGCGCCAGCAGCCAAGATGGAGGGGTATCAAGGTATGGCTACACCTTC

D gene: NA
V gene: TRBV7-9
clone size: few
J gene: TRBJ2-3
CDR3 protein: CASSSRRTDSTDTQYF
CDR3 DNA: TGTGCCAGCAGCTCGAGGAGGACAGACAGCACAGATACGCAGTATTTT

D gene: TRBD1
V gene: TRBV6-1
clone size: NA
J gene: TRBJ1-5
CDR3 protein: CASLGQSNQPQHF
CDR3 DNA: TGTGCCAGCCTGGGACAGAGCAATCAGCCCCAGCATTTT